This T cell receptor beta chain was captured by sequencing in a study of naive and memory T cell subsets. An equimolar mix of two oligonucleotides served as the beta constant-region primer for TRBC1 and TRBC2. Four rounds of PCR amplified the ligated cDNA using nested alpha and beta constant-region primers plus SP2. TCRdb ran MiXCR on the UMI-ligation and nested PCR reads and lists one entry per CDR3 protein. There are about 150,000 distinct CDR3 sequences in the sample; over 20% occur only once, and roughly 0.1% lies in the top ten. General study findings and limits: A few larger clonotypes appeared in naive repertoires, especially CD8, possibly memory cells re-expressing CD45RA.

This clonotype was counted ten times or more. Its antigen is unknown. This CDR3 region has 12 residues. V lost 4 bases, J lost 1 base, and 6 bases lay in between. Per germline, CDR1 SQVTM and CDR2 ANQGSEA. Separate alpha and beta amplification began at the second PCR step. Cells stained for CD3, CD4, CD8, CD45RA and CD27 were sorted into four subsets. This TCR was sampled from a human donor in good health. The sequenced material came from naive CD4+ T cells from blood. The V and J genes are TRBV29-1 and TRBJ2-3, with D unclear. CDR3 loop: CSVAEGTDTQYF. CDR3 bases: TGCAGCGTTGCCGAGGGCACAGATACGCAGTATTTT.